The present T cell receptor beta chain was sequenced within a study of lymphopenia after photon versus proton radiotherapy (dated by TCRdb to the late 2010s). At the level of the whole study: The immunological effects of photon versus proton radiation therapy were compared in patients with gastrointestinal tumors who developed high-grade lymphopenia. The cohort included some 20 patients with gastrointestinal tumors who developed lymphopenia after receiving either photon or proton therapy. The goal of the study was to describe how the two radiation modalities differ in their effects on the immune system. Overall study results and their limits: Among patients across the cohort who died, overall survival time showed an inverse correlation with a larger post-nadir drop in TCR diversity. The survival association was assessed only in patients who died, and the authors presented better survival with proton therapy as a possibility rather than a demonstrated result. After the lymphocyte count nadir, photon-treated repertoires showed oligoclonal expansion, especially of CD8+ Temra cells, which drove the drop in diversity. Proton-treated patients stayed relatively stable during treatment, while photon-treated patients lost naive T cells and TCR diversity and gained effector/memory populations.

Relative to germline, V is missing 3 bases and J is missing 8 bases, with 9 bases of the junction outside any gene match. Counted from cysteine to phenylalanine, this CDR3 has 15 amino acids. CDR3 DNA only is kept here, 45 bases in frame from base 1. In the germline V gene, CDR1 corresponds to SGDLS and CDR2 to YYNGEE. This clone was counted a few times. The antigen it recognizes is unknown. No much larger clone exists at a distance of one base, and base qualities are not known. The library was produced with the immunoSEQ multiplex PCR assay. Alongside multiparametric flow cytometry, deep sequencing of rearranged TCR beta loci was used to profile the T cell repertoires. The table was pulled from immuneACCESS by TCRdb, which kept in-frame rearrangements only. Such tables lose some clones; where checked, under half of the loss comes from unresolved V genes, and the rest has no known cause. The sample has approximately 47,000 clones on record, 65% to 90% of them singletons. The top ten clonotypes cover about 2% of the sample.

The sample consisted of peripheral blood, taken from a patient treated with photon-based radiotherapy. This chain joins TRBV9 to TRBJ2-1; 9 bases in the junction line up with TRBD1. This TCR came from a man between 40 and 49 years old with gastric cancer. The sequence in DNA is TGTGCCAGCAGCGACCGACAGGGGGGTTTTGATGAGCAGTTCTTC. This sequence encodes CASSDRQGGFDEQFF.